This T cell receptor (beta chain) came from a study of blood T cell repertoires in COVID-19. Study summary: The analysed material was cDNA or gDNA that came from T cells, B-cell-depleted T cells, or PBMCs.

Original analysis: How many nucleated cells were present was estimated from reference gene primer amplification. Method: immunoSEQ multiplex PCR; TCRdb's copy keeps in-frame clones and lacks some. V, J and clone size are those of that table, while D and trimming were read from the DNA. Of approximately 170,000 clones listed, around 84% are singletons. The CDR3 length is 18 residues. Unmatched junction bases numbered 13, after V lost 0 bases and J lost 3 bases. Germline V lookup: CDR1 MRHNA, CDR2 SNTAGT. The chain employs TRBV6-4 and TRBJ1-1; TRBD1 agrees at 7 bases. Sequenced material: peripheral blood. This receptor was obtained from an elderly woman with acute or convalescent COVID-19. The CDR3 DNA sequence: TGTGCCAGCAGTGACTCGAAATGGGGGGACAGTCTCGACACTGAAGCTTTCTTT. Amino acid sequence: CASSDSKWGDSLDTEAFF.